A single sample is the source of the 4 T cell receptor beta chains below, sequenced in a study of shared clonotypes between healthy human individuals. The assay was immunoSEQ multiplex PCR, and TCRdb's table has in-frame clones only and misses some. The sample includes 2 million to 2.5 million clones, approximately 94% of them seen just once. The sample consisted of naive CD4+ T cells sorted from blood. Subset described: CD45RA+ positively selected. Receptors originate from a man between 18 and 29 years old in good health.

This chain uses TRBV4-3 with TRBJ2-2; the D call may be TRBD1 or TRBD2 (5 bases each). Trimming removed 7 bases from V and 6 bases from J, with 15 bases in between. The CDR3 length is 14 residues. The germline V gene has CDR1 LGHNA and CDR2 YSLEER. The CDR3 DNA reads as TGCGCCAGCAACCCGGGGCACCGCGCCGGGGAGCTGTTTTTT. Protein product: CASNPGHRAGELFF.

The chain uses TRBV6-1 and TRBJ2-7, with D perhaps given as TRBD1 or TRBD2 (6 bases each). The V gene's germline CDR1 is MNHNS and CDR2 SASEGT. The V end was cut by 7 bases, the J end by 2 bases, with 15 bases between. This CDR3 has 14 amino acids. The CDR3 loop is CASIPRGTAYEQYF. In DNA form, the CDR3 reads TGTGCCAGCATCCCTAGGGGGACTGCCTACGAGCAGTACTTC.

The chain is built from TRBV7-6 and TRBJ2-3, with 11 bases identical to TRBD2. The CDR3 contains 15 residues. CDR1 and CDR2 (germline): SGHVS, FNYEAQ. V was clipped by 4 bases and J by 5 bases; unmatched bases: 5. The CDR3, as DNA: TGTGCCAGCAGCTCACTAGCGGGAGTCAGAGATACGCAGTATTTT. Translating gives CASSSLAGVRDTQYF.

This chain connects TRBV7-9 to TRBJ2-7; TRBD2 aligns across 9 bases. Germline values: CDR1 SEHNR, CDR2 FQNEAQ (reference sequence). The V gene end was trimmed by 0 bases and the J gene end by 3 bases; junction bases not matched to a gene: 6. The CDR3 length is 16 residues. The chain's CDR3 is CASSLAIAGESYEQYF. The CDR3 DNA is TGTGCCAGCAGCTTAGCGATAGCGGGAGAGAGCTACGAGCAGTACTTC.